The sample holds many counts of the clone carrying this T cell receptor (beta chain). Its antigen is currently unknown. Trimming at V came to 2 bases and at J to 3 bases, leaving 6 bases not matched to a gene. CDR1 is KGHSH and CDR2 is LQKENI in the germline V gene. CDR3 length: 15 residues. The data stem from a study of T cells in Graves' hyperthyroidism and ophthalmopathy. Study-wide findings and caveats: From stable hyperthyroidism, ophthalmopathy was separated by a 13 V-J model. Within blood appeared most thyroid clonotypes that had expanded above 0.001.

RNA transcripts gave rise to amplified TCR beta CDR3 regions. HTBI primers were the set used in a first-round RT-PCR of the TCR CDR3. TCRdb re-called the multiplex PCR reads with MiXCR, one entry per CDR3 protein. The data hold hundreds of thousands of distinct CDR3 sequences, with around 16% observed a single time. Each diagnosis drew on symptoms, thyroxine, TRAb, thyroid ultrasound and orbital computed tomography findings. The V and J genes are TRBV18 and TRBJ1-1; 7 bases are a match to TRBD1. This sequence originates from a woman aged 40 to 50 with Graves' ophthalmopathy. The specimen was blood. As DNA, the CDR3 is TGTGCCAGCTCACCAGTCGGGACAGAACACACTGAAGCTTTCTTT. Amino acids: CASSPVGTEHTEAFF.